This T cell receptor (beta chain) was sequenced during a study of patients and donors after allogeneic stem cell transplantation. In germline, CDR1 is KGHDR, CDR2 SFDVKD. V was pared by 3 bases and J by 8 bases, with 6 bases of the junction left unmatched. The CDR3 contains 16 residues. TCRdb ran MiXCR on the RT-PCR reads and lists one entry per CDR3 protein. The sample comprises about a million distinct CDR3 sequences, approximately 19% of which are singletons, and under 6.5% rests with the top ten. This clonotype was counted a few times. The rearrangement uses TRBV24-1 and TRBJ2-5; 15 positions agree with TRBD2. Sequencing was done on a sample of blood, either unsorted or a sorted T cell fraction (not recorded which). The sequence derives from a human donor who was either an allogeneic HSCT recipient or a stem cell or donor lymphocyte infusion donor (not recorded which). It is not recorded whose cells these are; they may come from a transplant donor. The CDR3 DNA reads as TGTGCCACCAGTGATCTCCGGACTAGCGGGGGGGAAACCCAGTACTTC. Protein product: CATSDLRTSGGETQYF.